One and the same sample provided the 19 T cell receptor beta chains below, sequenced in a study of T cells in tuberculosis. Cells were sorted from thawed PBMC rested overnight and stained with GMM-loaded CD1B tetramer, viability dye and anti-CD3. The CD1B tetramers carried C32 glucose monomycolate purified from Rhodococcus equi. Sequencing used immunoSEQ multiplex PCR; TCRdb keeps in-frame clones, though not all of them. The sample includes about 58,000 clones, roughly 88% of them seen just once. The sequencing input was CD1b-GMM tetramer-negative cells sorted from PBMCs. The receptors were sampled from an adult woman with latent tuberculosis.

V usage is TRBV4-1 and J usage is TRBJ1-2; no definite D call. The CDR3 runs to 13 residues. Trimming left V 0 bases short and J 3 bases short, with 5 bases between. CDR1 and CDR2 (germline): MGHRA, YSYEKL. DNA for the CDR3: TGCGCCAGCAGCCAAGAAGCCCACTATGGCTACACCTTC. It is translated as CASSQEAHYGYTF.

The genes are TRBV7-3 and TRBJ2-3, with a possible D match to TRBD1 (5 bases). The CDR3 contains 14 residues. The germline V and J ends were trimmed by 5 bases and 1 base, with 10 bases remaining between them. The V gene's germline CDR1 is SGHTA and CDR2 FQGTGA. The CDR3 DNA follows: TGTGCCAGCAGCCCTCAAGGGGGCACAGATACGCAGTATTTT. Its protein product is CASSPQGGTDTQYF.

This sequence joins TRBV7-2 and TRBJ2-7; possible D gene TRBD1, 6 bases. V lost 11 bases and J lost 3, with 17 bases in between. CDR3 length: 13 residues. Germline V CDR1 and CDR2: SGHTA, FQGNSA. The CDR3: CAAGERAHYEQYF. In DNA form, the CDR3 reads TGTGCCGCAGGGGAGAGGGCCCACTACGAGCAGTACTTC.

The chain recombines TRBV5-6 with TRBJ2-2; 8 nucleotides match TRBD1. Trimming at V came to 5 bases and at J to 3 bases, leaving 12 bases not matched to a gene. In germline, CDR1 is SGHDT, CDR2 YYEEEE. This CDR3 contains 17 residues. In nucleotides, the CDR3 is TGTGCCAGCAGGTATGACAGGCAGGGGGCGGACACCGGGGAGCTGTTTTTT. This sequence encodes CASRYDRQGADTGELFF.

The chain has TRBV28 and TRBJ1-2; unclear D gene. Between the trimmed V and J ends, which lost 3 bases and 5 bases, there was a span of 7 bases. This CDR3 region has 12 residues. Germline V gives CDR1 MDHEN, CDR2 SYDVKM. In nucleotides, the CDR3 is TGTGCCAGCAGTTTCCTCGAGTATGGCTACACCTTC. Translation: CASSFLEYGYTF.

The genes are TRBV6-5 and TRBJ2-1; 12 bases agree with TRBD2. The CDR3 sequence is 15 residues long. The germline V gene encodes CDR1 MNHEY and CDR2 SVGAGI. The junction had 8 bases not matched to a gene; V was cut back by 5 bases and J by 9 bases. CDR3 sequence reads: CASSKVLAGGIEQFF. For the CDR3, the DNA is TGTGCCAGCAGTAAAGTACTAGCGGGAGGCATTGAGCAGTTCTTC.

This chain links TRBV7-2 with TRBJ1-4, with D possibly matching TRBD1 (5 bases). Germline V gene data show CDR1 as SGHTA and CDR2 as FQGNSA. This CDR3 contains 13 residues. Trimming shortened V by 3 bases and J by 6 bases, and 8 bases separated the two germline ends. Here the CDR3 reads CASSFQGYEKLFF. The CDR3 DNA reads as TGTGCCAGCAGCTTTCAGGGTTATGAAAAACTGTTTTTT.

A few counts support this clone. J is TRBJ2-5 and V is TRBV5-6; D is undetermined. Germline CDR1 and CDR2: SGHDT and YYEEEE. The CDR3 is 15 residues long. Trimming took off 1 base at V and 4 bases at J, with 14 bases between the two ends. The CDR3 here is CASSLRRLGGETQYF. The DNA for the CDR3 is TGTGCCAGCAGCTTGCGGCGACTGGGTGGAGAGACCCAGTACTTC.

Comments on this clone: The junction differs from germline at one of its ends, possibly a read error. The chain recombines TRBV6-5 with TRBJ2-7, with D possibly being TRBD1 (6 bases). The CDR3 has 16 residues. Germline-derived CDR1 and CDR2 are MNHEY and SVGAGI. As DNA, the CDR3 is TGTGCCAACAGTTATGAGTCTCGAGTAGCAGGGGCCGAGCAGTACTTC. Protein sequence: CANSYESRVAGAEQYF.

This chain uses TRBV6-4 with TRBJ2-5; 11 nucleotides match TRBD2. Germline values: CDR1 MRHNA, CDR2 SNTAGT. Trimming took 3 bases from V and 5 from J; bases not matched to a gene: 2. The CDR3 has 14 residues. CDR3 bases: TGTGCCAGCAGTGAGGTAGCGGGAGGGGAGACCCAGTACTTC. It yields the protein CASSEVAGGETQYF.

The chain employs TRBV4-3 and TRBJ2-3, with D perhaps TRBD2 (5 bases). This CDR3 is 18 amino acids long. V was trimmed by 2 bases and J by 0 bases, leaving 18 bases between them. Germline-derived CDR1 and CDR2 are LGHNA and YSLEER. CDR3 in DNA: TGCGCCAGCAGCCAAAGGGCCCTCGCGGGTCGTAGCACAGATACGCAGTATTTT. Its protein product is CASSQRALAGRSTDTQYF.

The V and J genes are TRBV7-2 and TRBJ1-1; D is uncertain. Germline CDR1 SGHTA, CDR2 FQGNSA. V was trimmed by 2 bases and J by 10 bases, leaving 17 bases between them. The CDR3 spans 14 residues. CDR3 sequence: CASSLSGEWSVAFF. CDR3 in DNA: TGTGCCAGCAGCTTATCCGGGGAATGGAGCGTAGCTTTCTTT.

The J gene is TRBJ1-1, the V gene TRBV5-4; 9 bases fit TRBD1. CDR3 length: 16 amino acids. V shed 3 bases, J shed 2 bases, and the junction held 8 bases outside the gene matches. Germline CDR1 reads SGHNT; CDR2 reads YYREEE (reference sequence). The CDR3 sequence: CASSSRTGALNTEAFF. The CDR3 DNA is TGTGCCAGCAGCTCCCGGACAGGGGCTTTAAACACTGAAGCTTTCTTT.

The chain recombines TRBV5-5 with TRBJ2-7, with TRBD1 matching over 9 bases. Germline V gives CDR1 SGHKS, CDR2 YYEKEE (reference sequence). With V trimmed by 5 bases and J by 2 bases, 2 bases remained unmatched. This CDR3 has 13 residues. The CDR3 DNA is TGTGCCAGCAGGGGACAGGGCACCTACGAGCAGTACTTC. Encoded protein: CASRGQGTYEQYF.

The chain employs TRBV30 and TRBJ1-4; 9 nucleotides agree with TRBD1. Per the germline V gene, CDR1 is GTSNPN and CDR2 is SVGIG (reference sequence). The CDR3 extends over 14 amino acids. With V trimmed by 2 bases and J by 7 bases, 5 bases remained unmatched. CDR3 sequence: CAWSMGQGFEKLFF. The CDR3 region has the DNA TGTGCCTGGAGTATGGGACAGGGTTTTGAAAAACTGTTTTTT.

The V call is TRBV6-5, the J call TRBJ2-7; 11 nucleotides align to TRBD1. CDR3 size: 14 residues. Germline assignment: CDR1 MNHEY and CDR2 SVGAGI. V lost 7 bases to trimming and J lost 2 bases; unmatched junction nucleotides: 4. The CDR3 loop is CASNWDRGAYEQYF. DNA of the CDR3: TGTGCCAGCAACTGGGACAGGGGGGCCTACGAGCAGTACTTC.

This chain links TRBV4-1 with TRBJ2-5, with D perhaps TRBD2 (6 bases). V lost 2 bases and J 5 bases, leaving 12 bases between the germline ends. Germline V lookup: CDR1 MGHRA, CDR2 YSYEKL. The CDR3 loop spans 14 amino acids. CDR3 nucleotide sequence: TGCGCCAGCAGCCAACGGAGCGGGTTGGAGACCCAGTACTTC. Its protein is CASSQRSGLETQYF.

The chain carries TRBV4-1 and TRBJ2-7; 7 nucleotides match TRBD1. The CDR3 has 15 residues. V lost 4 bases to trimming and J lost 3 bases; unmatched junction nucleotides: 9. In germline, CDR1 is MGHRA, CDR2 YSYEKL. The CDR3 is CASSRERQGNYEQYF. The CDR3 DNA reads TGCGCCAGCAGCCGAGAAAGACAGGGCAACTACGAGCAGTACTTC.

V and J are TRBV5-4 and TRBJ2-1; 8 bases are shared with TRBD2. The germline gives CDR1 SGHNT, CDR2 YYREEE (reference sequence). Trimming took 4 bases from V and 5 from J; bases not matched to a gene: 8. There are 15 residues in the CDR3. The CDR3 protein is CASSPGTSGNNEQFF. The CDR3 region has the DNA TGTGCCAGCAGCCCCGGGACTAGTGGCAACAATGAGCAGTTCTTC. Full variable domain (remainder filled in from reference TRBV5-4 and TRBJ2-1): ETGVTQSPTHLIKTRGQQVTLRCSSQSGHNTVSWYQQALGQGPQFIFQYYREEENGRGNFPPRFSGLQFPNYSSELNVNALELDDSALYLCASSPGTSGNNEQFFGPGTRLTVL.